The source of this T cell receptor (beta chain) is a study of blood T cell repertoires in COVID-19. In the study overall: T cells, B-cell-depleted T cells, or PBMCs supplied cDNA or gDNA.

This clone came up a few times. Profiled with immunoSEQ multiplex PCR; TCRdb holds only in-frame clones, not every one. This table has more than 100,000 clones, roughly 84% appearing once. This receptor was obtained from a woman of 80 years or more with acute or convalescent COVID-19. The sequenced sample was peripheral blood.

The CDR3 DNA is TGTGCCAGTAGTATGGGACAGGGAAATTCACCCCTCCACTTT. This encodes CASSMGQGNSPLHF. The chain has TRBV19 and TRBJ1-6; 9 bases map to TRBD1. V gave up 3 bases and J gave up 7 bases; unmatched junction bases: 1. From germline, CDR1 is LNHDA and CDR2 SQIVND (reference sequence). This CDR3 has 14 amino acids.